This record looks at one TCR beta chain sequence and its context. Its antigen is unidentified. Repertoires were generated with immunoSEQ multiplex PCR, while TCRdb's copy carries only in-frame clones and drops some. The sample includes about 140,000 clones, more than 75% of them seen just once. The data were taken from a study of T cell responses to AZD1222 COVID-19 vaccine. Whole-study results and caveats: The peak T cell response came first, and repertoires were sampled only after it. Mostly white British, mostly female donors; authors suggested clonal diversity may be underestimated.

This CDR3 region has 17 residues. Germline CDR1 reads SGHDT; CDR2 reads YYEEEE. V lost 0 bases, J lost 3 bases, and 16 bases lay in between. The sequencing used peripheral blood, collected 28 days after the second AZD1222 dose. The TCR was taken from an adult who received the AZD1222 COVID-19 vaccine. This chain joins TRBV5-6 and TRBJ2-1, with D possibly TRBD2 on 6 matching bases. CDR3 in DNA: TGTGCCAGCAGCTTGGATGTTTCGGGAGCTGGCTACAATGAGCAGTTCTTC. Its protein product is CASSLDVSGAGYNEQFF.